These T cell receptor beta chains were read from a single sample in a study of cytomegalovirus exposure and HLA in healthy donors. Measured with immunoSEQ multiplex PCR; TCRdb has only the in-frame clones, and not every one. This sample has 250,000 to 350,000 clones, with 70% to 90% found just once. Sequencing was done on a sample of PBMCs. Receptors originate from a woman in her late teens or twenties in good health and CMV-seronegative. CDR3s include the opening cysteine and the closing phenylalanine or tryptophan. A D gene is named only where the DNA matches it firmly. A clone size is listed for some rows: how often the clone was seen (once, few, many), or a class if it is expanded.

d_gene	v_gene	abundance	j_gene	CDR3nt	CDR3aa
-	TRBV28	-	TRBJ1-6	TGTGCCAGCACCGACTCGGGTCCTCCGAATTCACCCCTCCACTTT	CASTDSGPPNSPLHF
TRBD1	TRBV9	-	TRBJ2-7	TGTGCCAGCAGCTTCGGGACAGGAACCAGGAAGGACGAGCAGTACTTC	CASSFGTGTRKDEQYF
-	TRBV6-5	few	TRBJ1-1	TGTGCCAGCAGTTACGGGGGGACTGAAGCTTTCTTT	CASSYGGTEAFF
-	TRBV5-6	few	TRBJ2-7	TGTGCCAGCAGCCCCGGGTTGTGGCGGAGTCGGCAGTACTTC	CASSPGLWRSRQYF
TRBD2	TRBV6-5	-	TRBJ2-2	TGTGCCAGCAGTAGCGTAGCGGGCGGGGAGCTGTTTTTT	CASSSVAGGELFF
TRBD1	TRBV7-8	-	TRBJ2-5	TGTGCCAGCAGCCAAGACAGGGGCCGAGAGACCCAGTACTTC	CASSQDRGRETQYF
-	TRBV30	-	TRBJ1-1	TGTGCCTGGGCTGGAGCAGGACAGATCCGTGCGACCAACACTGAAGCTTTCTTT	CAWAGAGQIRATNTEAFF
-	TRBV5-1	-	TRBJ2-3	TGCGCCAGCAGCTTGTTTGGGACAAATTTCGGCAGCACAGATACGCAGTATTTT	CASSLFGTNFGSTDTQYF
TRBD1	TRBV5-4	few	TRBJ2-1	TGTGCCAGCAGCTCGGGGGACAGGGGGAACAATGAGCAGTTCTTC	CASSSGDRGNNEQFF
-	TRBV18	once	TRBJ1-2	TGTGCCAGCTCCCAAAACAGGGAAGACTATGGCTACACCTTC	CASSQNREDYGYTF
-	TRBV4-1	-	TRBJ2-1	TGCGCCAGCAGCCAAGGCCCCAGCAAAACGTTTCGGAGTTACAATGAGCAGTTCTTC	CASSQGPSKTFRSYNEQFF
TRBD2	TRBV7-2	-	TRBJ2-7	TGTGCCAGCAGCCAGCTAGCGGGACTTAGCTCCTACGAGCAGTACTTC	CASSQLAGLSSYEQYF
-	TRBV7-8	-	TRBJ1-4	TGTGCCAGCAGCGAATTGGGCAGGTTGGGTTTAACTAATGAAAAACTGTTTTTT	CASSELGRLGLTNEKLFF
-	TRBV5-6	-	TRBJ2-2	TGTGCCAGCAGCTTGTCCGGGATCCCCGGGGAGCTGTTTTTT	CASSLSGIPGELFF
TRBD2	TRBV4-3	-	TRBJ2-7	TGCGCCAGCAGCCAAGATCTTGCGGCGGGAGGAGACGAGCAGTACTTC	CASSQDLAAGGDEQYF
-	TRBV27	-	TRBJ2-7	TGTGCCAGCAGTTTGGCACAGGGAGTCTACGAGCAGTACTTC	CASSLAQGVYEQYF
-	TRBV28	-	TRBJ2-2	TGTGCCAGCAGTTTAACAGGACGGGCGAACACCGGGGAGCTGTTTTTT	CASSLTGRANTGELFF
TRBD1	TRBV7-9	-	TRBJ1-1	TGTGCCAGCAGCTTAGCAGGGACAGGGAACACTGAAGCTTTCTTT	CASSLAGTGNTEAFF